This T cell receptor beta chain was sequenced for a study of cytomegalovirus exposure and HLA in healthy donors. With 2 bases removed from V and 0 bases from J, the gap between germline ends came to 7 bases. The germline CDR1 and CDR2 sequences are MNHEY and SVGAGI. This CDR3 is 14 amino acids long. In the PCR, 60 Vbeta and 13 Jbeta primers were used. Clones were sequenced by immunoSEQ multiplex PCR, and TCRdb holds only the in-frame ones, with some missing. This sample contains 31,000 or so clones. Concerning this clone itself: The antigen remains undetermined.

Study results and limitations: About 90% or about 30% of the time was how often most TCR beta V segments were productive, according to an earlier analysis. The authors excluded some V segments, including TRBV6-2 and TRBV6-3, as indistinguishable.

The specimen was PBMCs. The rearrangement uses TRBV6-5 and TRBJ2-5; maybe TRBD2 (5 bases). The receptor comes from a female donor in good health and CMV-seronegative. The CDR3, as DNA: TGTGCCAGCAGTTACCTCGGGAACCAAGAGACCCAGTACTTC. This translates into CASSYLGNQETQYF.